This T cell receptor (beta chain) came from a study of blood T cell repertoires in COVID-19. Method: immunoSEQ multiplex PCR; TCRdb's copy keeps in-frame clones and lacks some. In the table there are approximately 64,000 clones, around nine tenths of which are singletons. CDR1 is SGDLS and CDR2 is YYNGEE in the germline V gene. CDR3 length: 16 amino acids. J gave up 3 bases and V 4 bases, and 7 bases lay outside the gene matches. Source material: peripheral blood. This TCR came from an older man with acute or convalescent COVID-19. The rearrangement links TRBV9 to TRBJ2-2; 9 bases map to TRBD1. CDR3 in amino acids: CASSWGTGRDTGELFF. In DNA form, the CDR3 reads TGTGCCAGCAGCTGGGGGACAGGGAGGGACACCGGGGAGCTGTTTTTT. Full variable domain (missing parts from reference TRBV9 and TRBJ2-2): DSGVTQTPKHLITATGQRVTLRCSPRSGDLSVYWYQQSLDQGLQFLIQYYNGEERAKGNILERFSAQQFPDLHSELNLSSLELGDSALYFCASSWGTGRDTGELFFGEGSRLTVL.